The TCR beta chain described here comes from a study of CD8+ T cells in alopecia areata. CDR3 length equals 12 residues. Deletions cut 4 bases from V and 0 bases from J, with 4 bases between. CDR1 and CDR2 from the germline V gene are MNHNS and SASEGT. Treatment meaning: oral pan-JAK inhibitor, 5-10 mg twice daily. Sampling of alopecia areata patients yielded lesional scalp punch biopsies as well as peripheral blood. Once RNA had been extracted, it was reverse transcribed into cDNA to act as the sequencing template. The method was immunoSEQ multiplex PCR; TCRdb's version includes in-frame clones alone and lacks a portion of them. The sample has under 300,000 clones, 60% seen once.

Specimen: CD4+ T cells sorted from blood, collected at week 52, from a patient treated with tofacitinib. The V gene is TRBV6-1, the J gene TRBJ2-7; D call uncertain. This receptor was obtained from a human donor with alopecia areata. CDR3 protein: CASSASSYEQYF. The CDR3 DNA follows: TGTGCCAGCAGTGCTTCCTCCTACGAGCAGTACTTC.